The T cell receptor (beta chain) under discussion was sequenced for a study of neurological immune-mediated disorders. The cDNA was generated by 5'RACE with 10-nucleotide random UMIs. A single record per CDR3 protein comes from TCRdb applying MiXCR to the 5' RACE reads. The table includes about 90,000 distinct CDR3 sequences, roughly 13% detected once. General observations from the study: HTLV-1-associated myelopathy had the most TCR clonal expansion, whereas multiple sclerosis had the least (lower than in healthy controls). No CDR3 amino acid sequences recurred among expanded clones across subjects, suggesting private repertoires in all groups.

This clonotype was observed at least ten times. Its cognate antigen is unknown. Time point of the sample: longitudinal time-point 2. CDR1 SGHRS and CDR2 YFSETQ come from the germline V gene. This CDR3 comprises 18 residues. The junction had 15 bases not matched to a gene; V was cut back by 1 base and J by 11 bases. The sample comprised PBMCs. The origin of this receptor is a female donor with HTLV-1-associated myelopathy (HAM/TSP). This chain joins TRBV5-1 and TRBJ2-3, with 14 positions matching TRBD2. In DNA, the CDR3 is TGCGCCAGCAGCTTGAAGATAGGTGGACTAGCGGGGGGCGCTATGCAGTATTTT. Translated, it gives CASSLKIGGLAGGAMQYF.